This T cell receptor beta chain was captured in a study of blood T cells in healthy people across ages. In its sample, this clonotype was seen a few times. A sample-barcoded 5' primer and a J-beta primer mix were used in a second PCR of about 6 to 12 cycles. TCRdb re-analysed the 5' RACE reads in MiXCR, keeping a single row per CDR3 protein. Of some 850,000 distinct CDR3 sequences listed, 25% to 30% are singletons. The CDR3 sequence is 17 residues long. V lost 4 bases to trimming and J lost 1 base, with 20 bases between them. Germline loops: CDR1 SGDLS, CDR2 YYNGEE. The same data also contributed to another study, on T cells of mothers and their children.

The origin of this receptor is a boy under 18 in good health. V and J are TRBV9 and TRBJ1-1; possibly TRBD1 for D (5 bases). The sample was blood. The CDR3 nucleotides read TGTGCCAGCAGCTTCACTGGCGGGGCGGCGGGGAACACTGAAGCTTTCTTT. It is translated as CASSFTGGAAGNTEAFF. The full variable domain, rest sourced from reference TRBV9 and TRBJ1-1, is DSGVTQTPKHLITATGQRVTLRCSPRSGDLSVYWYQQSLDQGLQFLIQYYNGEERAKGNILERFSAQQFPDLHSELNLSSLELGDSALYFCASSFTGGAAGNTEAFFGQGTRLTVV.